This TCR beta chain was found in a study of shared clonotypes between healthy human individuals. As regards this clone: The target antigen is unknown. This sample includes further DNA sequences coding for the same CDR3.

Original processing methods: Junction-only sequences without quality scores came from ImmunoSEQ, so filtering differed. Sequencing used immunoSEQ multiplex PCR; TCRdb keeps in-frame clones, though not all of them. Clone size and V and J calls were adopted from that table, with D and trimming inferred from the DNA. The top ten clones hold approximately 0.37% of a sample with about 2.4 million clones, roughly 93% of them seen once. Donors, without exception, were Caucasian adults residing in Nashville, Tennessee. Germline V gene lookup returns CDR1 SGDLS and CDR2 YYNGEE. The V segment lost 1 base and the J segment 8 bases; nucleotides outside the gene matches: 4. The CDR3 sequence is 15 residues long. Whole-study findings and limits: Clonotype sharing among donors, it was expected, would be affected by sequencing depth. In contrast to clonotypes shared by all four donors, non-shared clonotypes had lower generation probabilities.

The chain carries TRBV9 and TRBJ2-1, with 12 bases matching TRBD1. This receptor was identified in a young man in good health. Some clones in this sample may be carry-over from other donors' samples. The sequenced sample was naive CD4+ T cells from PBMCs. Noted subset: CD45RA+ positively selected. This CDR3 is CASSVLGTGGDEQFF. The CDR3 DNA is TGTGCCAGCAGCGTATTGGGGACAGGGGGCGATGAGCAGTTCTTC.